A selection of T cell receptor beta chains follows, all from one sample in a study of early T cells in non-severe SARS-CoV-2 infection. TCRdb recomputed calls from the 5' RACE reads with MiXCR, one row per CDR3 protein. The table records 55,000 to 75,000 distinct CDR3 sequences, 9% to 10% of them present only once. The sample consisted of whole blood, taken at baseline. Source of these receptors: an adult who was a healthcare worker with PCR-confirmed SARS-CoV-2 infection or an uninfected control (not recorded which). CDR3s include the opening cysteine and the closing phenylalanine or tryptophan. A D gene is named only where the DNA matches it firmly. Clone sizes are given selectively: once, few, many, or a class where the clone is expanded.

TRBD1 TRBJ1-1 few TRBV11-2 CASSKNRDRNTEAFF TGTGCCAGCAGCAAAAACCGGGACAGGAACACTGAAGCTTTCTTT
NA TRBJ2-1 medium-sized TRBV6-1 CASSDPLELQSGEQFF TGTGCCAGCAGTGACCCATTAGAGCTTCAGTCCGGTGAGCAGTTCTTC
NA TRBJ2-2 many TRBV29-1 CSVVLGRATGELFF TGCAGCGTTGTTTTGGGCAGGGCCACCGGGGAGCTGTTTTTT
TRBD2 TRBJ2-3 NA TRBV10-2 CASSDTSGRASTDTQYF TGCGCCAGCAGTGACACTAGCGGGAGGGCCAGTACAGATACGCAGTATTTT
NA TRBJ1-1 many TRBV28 CASRRDSPNTEAFF TGTGCCAGCAGGCGGGACTCCCCGAACACTGAAGCTTTCTTT
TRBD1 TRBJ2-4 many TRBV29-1 CSVPDRGENIQYF TGCAGCGTGCCCGACAGGGGTGAAAACATTCAGTACTTC
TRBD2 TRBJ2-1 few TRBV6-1 CASSEQTSGNNEQFF TGTGCCAGCAGTGAACAAACTAGCGGAAACAATGAGCAGTTCTTC
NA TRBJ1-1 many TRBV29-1 CSVHRKVNTEAFF TGCAGCGTTCACAGGAAAGTGAACACTGAAGCTTTCTTT
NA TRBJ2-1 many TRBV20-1 CSARDRMYNEQFF TGCAGTGCTAGAGATCGCATGTACAATGAGCAGTTCTTC
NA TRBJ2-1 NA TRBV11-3 CASSSQSGAYNEQFF TGTGCCAGCAGCTCTCAATCCGGGGCCTACAATGAGCAGTTCTTC
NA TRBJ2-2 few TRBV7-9 CASSPDGHTGELFF TGTGCCAGCAGCCCGGACGGACACACCGGGGAGCTGTTTTTT
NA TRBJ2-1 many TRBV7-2 CASRRGEDEQFF TGTGCCAGCAGAAGGGGAGAGGATGAGCAGTTCTTC
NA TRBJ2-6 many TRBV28 CASSTAVSGANVLTF TGTGCCAGCAGTACCGCGGTCTCTGGGGCCAACGTCCTGACTTTC